Sequencing of this T cell receptor beta chain was carried out in a study of blood T cells in healthy people across ages. Germline V CDR1 and CDR2: DFQATT, SNEGSKA (reference sequence). This CDR3 has 17 amino acids. The ends lost 6 bases at V and 5 bases at J; junction bases unmatched: 12. Alongside a J-beta primer mix, a sample-barcoded 5' primer served in a second PCR lasting roughly 6 to 12 cycles. A tag from a template-switch adaptor with 12 random nucleotides marked each cDNA molecule. TCRdb reprocessed the 5' RACE reads with MiXCR, giving one entry per CDR3 protein. The table lists about 1.6 million distinct CDR3 sequences, about 31% of them singletons. This clonotype was observed a handful of times.

The origin of this receptor is a woman in her 30s in good health. The rearrangement joins TRBV20-1 to TRBJ2-5; 16 bases fit TRBD2. The specimen was blood. CDR3 loop: CSAPVPGLAGGQETQYF. The CDR3 DNA reads as TGCAGTGCGCCGGTCCCGGGACTAGCGGGGGGGCAGGAGACCCAGTACTTC.